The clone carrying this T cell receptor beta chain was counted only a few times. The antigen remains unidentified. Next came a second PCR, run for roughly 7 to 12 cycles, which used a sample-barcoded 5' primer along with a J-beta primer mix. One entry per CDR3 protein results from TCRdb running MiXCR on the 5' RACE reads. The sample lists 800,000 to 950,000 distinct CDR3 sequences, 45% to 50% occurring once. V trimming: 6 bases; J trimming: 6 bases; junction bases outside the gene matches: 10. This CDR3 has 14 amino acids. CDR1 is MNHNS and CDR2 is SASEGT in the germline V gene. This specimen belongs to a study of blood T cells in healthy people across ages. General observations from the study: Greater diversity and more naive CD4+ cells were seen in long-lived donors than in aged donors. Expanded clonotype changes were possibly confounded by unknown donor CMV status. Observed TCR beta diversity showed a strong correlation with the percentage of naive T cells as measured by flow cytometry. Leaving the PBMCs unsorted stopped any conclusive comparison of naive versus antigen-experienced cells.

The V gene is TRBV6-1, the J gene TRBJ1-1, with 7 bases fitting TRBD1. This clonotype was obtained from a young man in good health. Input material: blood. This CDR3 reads CASRRDRVGAEAFF. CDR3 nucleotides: TGTGCCAGCAGACGTGACAGGGTGGGGGCTGAAGCTTTCTTT.